This record concerns one TCR beta chain sequence. Its cognate antigen has yet to be identified. No qualities accompany the bases; no much larger clone lies one base away. Library preparation used the immunoSEQ multiplex PCR assay. The table was pulled from immuneACCESS by TCRdb, which kept in-frame rearrangements only. Such tables lose some clones; where checked, under half of the loss comes from unresolved V genes, and the rest has no known cause. For this sample the table gives about 84,000 clones, of which roughly 82% were detected only once. 11% of the sample rests with the top ten. This sample is drawn from a study of control samples from healthy donors and cancer patients (dated by TCRdb to about 2020). Trimming removed 1 base from V and 0 bases from J; the gene matches leave 8 bases unexplained. The CDR3 starts with the cysteine, ends with the phenylalanine, and has 16 residues. Just the 48-base CDR3 DNA is kept, in frame starting at base 1. CDR1 SQVTM and CDR2 ANQGSEA were looked up in the germline V gene.

The source of this sequence is a man aged 55 to 70 with head and neck cancer. This chain joins TRBV29-1 to TRBJ1-1, with 7 junctional bases fitting TRBD1. The sequencing sample was made of PBMCs. The CDR3 amino acid sequence is: CSVEGNGTDLNTEAFF. The DNA sequence reads TGCAGCGTTGAAGGGAATGGGACAGACCTGAACACTGAAGCTTTCTTT.